The clone carrying this T cell receptor (beta chain) was picked up one time. Its matching antigen is unknown. These data are taken from a study of T cell responses to AZD1222 COVID-19 vaccine. Findings of the study overall: Only five to seven AZD1222 recipients were seropositive at baseline. None of the repertoires were sampled until the peak T cell response had passed.

Clones were sequenced by immunoSEQ multiplex PCR, and TCRdb holds only the in-frame ones, with some missing. The table lists roughly 87,000 clones, 88% of them singletons. With 6 bases removed from V and 4 bases from J, the gap between germline ends came to 15 bases. CDR1 is KGHSH and CDR2 is LQKENI in the germline V gene. The CDR3 runs 14 residues. The clonotype comes from an adult who received the AZD1222 COVID-19 vaccine. The chain couples TRBV18 to TRBJ1-1, with a weak D call TRBD1 (6 bases). Sample: peripheral blood, taken 28 days after the second AZD1222 dose. The CDR3 DNA is TGTGCCAGCTCCTCAGCAGGACAGTCCACTGAAGCTTTCTTT. Its protein product is CASSSAGQSTEAFF.